This TCR beta chain was sequenced in a study of CD8+ T cells in alopecia areata. The study's findings and limits: Sequence data from scalp samples additionally include resident alphabeta T cells of normal skin. Normal scalp had lower clonality than lesional scalp, with alopecia totalis/universalis lesions showing this most strongly.

CDR1 and CDR2 from the germline V gene are MNHEY and SVGAGI. Trimming cost V 0 bases and J 7 bases, with 7 bases left between them. This CDR3 has 13 residues. The sequencing template was cDNA reverse transcribed from extracted RNA. Assay used: immunoSEQ multiplex PCR; TCRdb lists only in-frame clones, some missing. Among 60,000 to 65,000 clones listed, roughly 40% were seen once. Specimens obtained from alopecia areata patients comprised lesional scalp punch biopsies and peripheral blood. CD4+ and CD8+ T cells were sorted from PBMCs stained for CD3, CD4 and CD8. For this clone: Its specificity is not known.

This clonotype originated in a human donor with alopecia areata. The rearrangement links TRBV6-5 to TRBJ1-5; D remains ambiguous. Material: NKG2D-low CD8+ T cells sorted from blood. As DNA, the CDR3 is TGTGCCAGCAGTTACTCCAGCGGGCAGCCCCAGCATTTT. Protein: CASSYSSGQPQHF.